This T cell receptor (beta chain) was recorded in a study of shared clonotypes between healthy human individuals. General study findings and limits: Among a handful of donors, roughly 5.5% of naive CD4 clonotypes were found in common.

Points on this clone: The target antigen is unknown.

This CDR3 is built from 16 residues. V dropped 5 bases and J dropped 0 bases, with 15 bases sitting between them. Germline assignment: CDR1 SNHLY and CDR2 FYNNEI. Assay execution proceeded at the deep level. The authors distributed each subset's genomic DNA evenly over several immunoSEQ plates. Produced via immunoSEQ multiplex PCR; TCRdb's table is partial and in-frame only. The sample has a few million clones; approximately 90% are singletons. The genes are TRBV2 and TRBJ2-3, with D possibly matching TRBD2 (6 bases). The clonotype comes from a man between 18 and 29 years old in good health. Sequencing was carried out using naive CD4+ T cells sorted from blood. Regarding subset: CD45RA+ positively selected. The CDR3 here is CASSLEGRGSTDTQYF. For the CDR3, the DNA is TGTGCCAGCAGTCTGGAAGGGCGGGGAAGCACAGATACGCAGTATTTT.